This TCR beta chain was retrieved from a study of regulatory T cells in long-lasting Graves disease (dated by TCRdb to the early 2020s). In the study overall: In the newly diagnosed Graves' disease group, patients had been taking antithyroid drugs for less than 3 months. Patients with persistent Graves' disease were compared with patients with newly diagnosed Graves' disease using TCR sequencing and RNA sequencing of peripheral blood. The study took place in China and was registered as a clinical trial. TCR sequencing covered some 13 persistent and 20 or so newly diagnosed Graves' disease patients, about 35 samples in total.

For this clonotype: The antigen this receptor binds is unknown. No base quality information exists; no much larger clone differs at one position.

Library prep was done by multiplex PCR. Sequencing instrument: Illumina HiSeq 4000. CDR3 regions were amplified by Arm-PCR with iRepertoire HTBI primers to construct TCR beta libraries. Before sequencing, the PCR products went through gel purification. In the authors' own workflow: Gene usage analysis of CDR3 amino acid clonotypes relied on the roughly 60 TRBV and around 13 TRBJ segments identified across samples. COPE and FqMerger were used to merge the filtered high-quality paired reads into contigs. Contigs were aligned with BLAST to IMGT TRBV, TRBD and TRBJ reference genes, and CDR3 was defined per IMGT. Any clonotype with a frequency above 0.1% was counted as a highly expanded clone. Shannon entropy served as the measure of repertoire diversity, while the Gini coefficient captured V-J evenness. A clonotype found in more than one individual was treated as public. The raw public reads went through TCRdb reprocessing: fastp at Q25, MiXCR clone calling, in-frame beta chains kept. For every CDR3 protein sequence, its rows merge into one entry that carries the most common genes and DNA. Clone size and V and J calls follow TCRdb, not the original study. Counted in this sample were a few hundred thousand distinct CDR3 sequences; about a sixth of them appeared once. Roughly 27% of the sample comes from the top ten.

V drops 2 bases and J drops 7 bases, leaving 12 bases in between. The CDR3 starts with the cysteine, ends with the phenylalanine, and has 13 residues. Left in the record is the CDR3 DNA by itself, 39 bases read in frame from the first base. The germline V gene provides CDR1 SGDLS and CDR2 YYNGEE. This specimen's time point label, per the study, means: newly diagnosed GD, antithyroid drugs for less than 3 months. For both TCR sequencing and RNA sequencing, RNA was extracted from PBMCs in TRIzol. The diagnosis of Graves' disease was made according to American Thyroid Association guidelines. The patients came from an endocrinology department in Xi'an, China. Each patient gave roughly 8.4 milliliters of peripheral blood, collected in an EDTA anticoagulant tube. PBMCs were isolated by Ficoll Paque Plus density gradient separation without further T cell sorting. An Agilent 2100 Bioanalyzer and agarose gel were used to assess RNA quality, and a NanoDrop 2000 was used to measure RNA concentration.

Study-wide conclusions, independent of this receptor: Persistent patients shared more public clonotypes among themselves (2,741) than newly diagnosed patients did (roughly 910). Sequencing and analysis were restricted to the TCR beta chain. Peripheral blood alone was examined, since thyroid tissue, which constituted the primary lesion, could not be accessed. Preferential use of TRBV28, TRBJ1-2 and TRBJ2-5 was observed in persistent disease, whereas TRBV20-1 and TRBJ2-1 were favored in newly diagnosed disease. Compared with newly diagnosed patients, patients with persistent Graves' disease had lower TCR Shannon entropy and fewer highly expanded clones, which suggests clonal expansion. The authors acknowledged the small sample size as a limitation that may reduce accuracy.

These same records also appear under a second study, on T cells in Graves' hyperthyroidism and ophthalmopathy. The other study reports the following: Stable Graves' hyperthyroidism was defined as no progression to ophthalmopathy during 18 months of follow-up. Hyperthyroidism patients were newly diagnosed, had a disease duration of under 2 months, and were aged 18 to 65 years. Any patient with an uncontrolled infection, another autoimmune disease, pregnancy or lactation was excluded. Diagnoses relied on clinical symptoms, serum thyroxine and TRAb, thyroid ultrasound and orbital computed tomography. For the first round of RT-PCR on the TCR CDR3, the HTBI primer set was used together with the Qiagen OneStep RT-PCR kit. Blood samples also contained most of the expanded thyroid clonotypes (frequency above 0.001), which suggests that blood repertoires may reflect thyroid immune responses. In cross-validation, a model built on a 13 V-J signature told ophthalmopathy apart from stable hyperthyroidism with 87.88% sensitivity and roughly 82% specificity, and in testing the same model reached 80%/75%. In validation, the model predicted progression to ophthalmopathy a median of 6.5 months before onset, with roughly 70% sensitivity and just under 75% specificity. To identify distinguishing TCR V-J signatures, a discovery cohort of roughly 100 patients was used, comprising fewer than 45 with Graves' ophthalmopathy and 57 with stable Graves' hyperthyroidism. Prospective prediction of ophthalmopathy was tested in an independent validation cohort consisting of 18 to 20 hyperthyroidism patients and some 17 patients who later progressed to ophthalmopathy. The 100 or so discovery patients were randomly split 7:3 into training and test sets. In addition, the study compared T-cell repertoires in thyroid tissue and in blood from six Graves' hyperthyroidism patients. Once sampling was done, hyperthyroidism patients were given methimazole at a starting dose of 30 mg daily, whereas ophthalmopathy patients were given high-dose intravenous methylprednisolone. Libraries were constructed in a second round of multiplex PCR, after which size selection and purification were carried out. The libraries were sequenced on an Illumina HiSeq2000 using paired-end 100 bp reads. SOAPnuke was used to process the raw data, throwing out any read that contained adapters or uncalled bases, had a mean Phred below 15, or lacked an exact constant-primer or identifier match. High-quality paired reads were merged using COPE v1.2.5, and each unique nucleotide sequence was defined as a clonotype. MiTCR v1.1 was used to align the clonotypes against IMGT TRBV, TRBD and TRBJ reference segments. The analysis included only V-J combinations with a frequency above 0.0001, which together covered more than 99% of the repertoires. The TCS score was defined as F50 (clonal expansion) divided by E x V (chaos), with BLOSUM62-based TCRdist calculated between CDR3 peptides within each V-J. Welch's t-statistics and random forest reduced roughly 530 V-J features to 13, which were used in a naive Bayes classifier (R e1071). Sample size was not statistically predetermined, and blinding of investigators to group allocation was not performed. According to the paper, TCR Vbeta CDR3 sequencing was carried out on more than 120 peripheral blood samples, which came from approximately 43 ophthalmopathy, about 75 hyperthyroidism and about 17 progressor patients.

The chain uses TRBV9 and TRBJ2-5; TRBD2 might be the D gene, on 6 matching bases. The sample consisted of peripheral blood mononuclear cells (PBMCs), taken at new diagnosis, from a patient treated with antithyroid drugs. The clonotype comes from a man aged 35-49 years with Graves disease. Donor details come from another sample of the same person, matched by shared clones. The CDR3 in this case is CASSVTVGGTQYF. Here is the DNA: TGTGCCAGCAGCGTGACAGTGGGAGGGACCCAGTACTTC.